The 21 T cell receptor beta chains below were found in one sample sequenced in a study of CD8 T cells in Susac syndrome. RNA, at about 0.45 to 1 ug, was reverse transcribed with random hexamers. TCRdb re-called the immunoSEQ multiplex PCR reads through MiXCR, storing one row per CDR3 protein. The data contain roughly 250,000 distinct CDR3 sequences, 90% to 96% of them singletons. The material sequenced was CD4+ T cells from PBMCs. The receptors here all came from a human donor with Susac syndrome.

V and J are TRBV20-1 and TRBJ1-2; D is uncertain. V lost 3 bases and J 5 bases, leaving 13 bases between the germline ends. The CDR3 runs 13 residues. CDR1 and CDR2 (germline): DFQATT, SNEGSKA (reference sequence). CDR3 amino acids: CSASEKTGYGYTF. DNA for the CDR3: TGCAGTGCTAGCGAGAAGACCGGTTATGGCTACACCTTC.

The chain couples TRBV5-1 to TRBJ2-5; 7 bases are a match to TRBD2. V lost 5 bases, J lost 5 bases, and 12 bases stayed unmatched. Germline values: CDR1 SGHRS, CDR2 YFSETQ. This CDR3 region has 15 residues. CDR3 sequence reads: CASSYLLADGETQYF. DNA for the CDR3: TGCGCCAGCAGTTATCTCCTAGCGGATGGGGAGACCCAGTACTTC.

The V call is TRBV5-1, the J call TRBJ2-1; TRBD1 is a possible D gene (5 bases). Trimming stripped 0 bases from V and 10 bases from J, with 8 bases between. The CDR3 runs 12 residues. CDR1 is SGHRS, CDR2 YFSETQ, per germline. The CDR3 DNA reads TGCGCCAGCAGCTTGGCCGACAGAGAGCAGTTCTTC. Its translation: CASSLADREQFF.

The chain employs TRBV5-1 and TRBJ2-2; D unclear. The germline V gene encodes CDR1 SGHRS and CDR2 YFSETQ. Trimming removed 5 bases from V and 4 bases from J, with 3 bases in between. This CDR3 is built from 11 residues. The CDR3 nucleotides are TGCGCCAGCAGATTCACCGGGGAGCTGTTTTTT. This sequence encodes CASRFTGELFF.

This chain joins TRBV20-1 and TRBJ2-1, with D possibly being TRBD1 (6 bases). V was trimmed by 8 bases and J by 2 bases, leaving 13 bases between them. CDR1 is DFQATT, CDR2 SNEGSKA, per germline (reference sequence). The CDR3 totals 13 residues. The CDR3 reads CSWTGTTYNEQFF. Here the CDR3 DNA reads TGCAGTTGGACCGGGACAACCTACAATGAGCAGTTCTTC.

The gene calls are TRBV7-8 and TRBJ2-7, with D possibly matching TRBD1 (6 bases). This CDR3 has 17 amino acids. Germline V gene data show CDR1 as SGHVS and CDR2 as FQNEAQ. V lost 4 bases and J lost 4, with 23 bases in between. The CDR3 DNA follows: TGTGCCAGCAGCTCCCAGCCCAGGGGCGGACCCGTGTACGAGCAGTACTTC. Amino acid sequence: CASSSQPRGGPVYEQYF.

CDR3 region: CASSPLGGERISEVRGQFF. Here the CDR3 DNA reads TGTGCCAGTAGTCCTCTAGGCGGGGAGCGAATCAGCGAGGTGAGGGGGCAGTTCTTC. The J gene is TRBJ2-1, the V gene TRBV19; the D gene is possibly TRBD2 (6 bases). Germline CDR1 LNHDA, CDR2 SQIVND (reference sequence). This CDR3 has 19 residues. V was cut by 5 bases and J by 12 bases, with 35 bases left in between.

The V and J genes are TRBV29-1 and TRBJ2-7, with TRBD1 identical over 10 bases. Germline CDR1 and CDR2: SQVTM and ANQGSEA. The V and J ends lost 5 bases and 3 bases, in that order; junction bases with no gene match: 4. The CDR3 runs to 13 residues. The CDR3 DNA follows: TGCAGCGTTATTTGGACAGGGGGCTACGAGCAGTACTTC. It is translated as CSVIWTGGYEQYF.

The rearrangement links TRBV12-3 or TRBV12-4 to TRBJ1-5; 8 nucleotides align to TRBD1. V was clipped by 6 bases and J by 1 base; unmatched bases: 2. CDR3 length: 14 residues. For the CDR3, the DNA is TGTGCCAGCAGCTGGACAGGGAGCAATCAGCCCCAGCATTTT. This translates into CASSWTGSNQPQHF.

The CDR3, as DNA: TGTGCCAGCAGCTTAGGGGATTGGGTGAACACTGAAGCTTTCTTT. It specifies CASSLGDWVNTEAFF. V and J are TRBV7-9 and TRBJ1-1, with no clear D. CDR1 and CDR2 from the germline V gene are SEHNR and FQNEAQ (reference sequence). This CDR3 has 15 amino acids. Trimming removed 1 base at V and 0 bases at J, with 9 bases between.

The chain combines TRBV2 with TRBJ1-2; no reliable D call. V was pared by 6 bases and J by 4 bases, with 9 bases between. Germline values: CDR1 SNHLY, CDR2 FYNNEI. This CDR3 is 12 amino acids long. This chain's CDR3 is CASRETVYGYTF. The CDR3, as DNA: TGTGCCAGCAGGGAAACAGTCTATGGCTACACCTTC.

J is TRBJ2-1 and V is TRBV9, with 8 bases matching TRBD2. CDR3 length: 15 amino acids. V lost 2 bases, J lost 4 bases, and 5 bases stayed unmatched. Germline CDR1 and CDR2: SGDLS and YYNGEE. The CDR3 loop reads CASSVNSGVYNEQFF. The DNA for the CDR3 is TGTGCCAGCAGCGTTAATAGCGGGGTTTACAATGAGCAGTTCTTC.

The chain couples TRBV4-2 to TRBJ2-7; no clear D gene. From germline, CDR1 is LGHNA and CDR2 YNFKEQ. The CDR3 consists of 15 residues. Trimming pared 1 base from V and 0 bases from J, leaving 10 bases between. The CDR3 region is CASSQVSTASYEQYF. CDR3 sequence (DNA): TGTGCCAGCAGCCAAGTTTCAACAGCCTCCTACGAGCAGTACTTC.

The V gene is TRBV20-1, the J gene TRBJ1-1, with a tentative D call TRBD1 (6 bases). Looked up from germline, CDR1 is DFQATT and CDR2 is SNEGSKA (reference sequence). This CDR3 region has 14 residues. V lost 6 bases and J 1 base, leaving 15 bases between the germline ends. This chain's CDR3 is CSARAGAQNTEAFF. Written as DNA, the CDR3 is TGCAGTGCCCGAGCAGGGGCGCAGAACACTGAAGCTTTCTTT.

The chain carries TRBV10-3 and TRBJ2-1; 7 positions match TRBD2. The V segment lost 6 bases and the J segment 3 bases; nucleotides outside the gene matches: 5. In germline, CDR1 is ENHRY, CDR2 SYGVKD. The CDR3 spans 14 residues. CDR3 residues: CAISWREYYNEQFF. The CDR3, as DNA: TGTGCCATCAGCTGGCGGGAGTACTACAATGAGCAGTTCTTC.

V usage is TRBV12-3 or TRBV12-4 and J usage is TRBJ2-7, with TRBD2 matching over 13 bases. V lost 6 bases, J lost 2 bases, and 4 bases stayed unmatched. The length of the CDR3 is 15 residues. The chain's CDR3 is CASSRGTSGTYEQYF. The CDR3 nucleotides are TGTGCCAGCAGCCGGGGGACTAGCGGGACCTACGAGCAGTACTTC.

In its sample, this clonotype was seen once. This chain links TRBV12-3 or TRBV12-4 with TRBJ1-1; perhaps TRBD1 as D (6 bases). The CDR3 has 14 residues. V was trimmed by 5 bases and J by 8 bases, leaving 18 bases between them. The CDR3 sequence: CASSGTGSATEAFF. CDR3 DNA sequence: TGTGCCAGCAGTGGTACAGGGTCGGCTACAGAAGCTTTCTTT.

The chain recombines TRBV28 with TRBJ2-7; 8 bases line up with TRBD2. The CDR3 spans 17 residues. With V trimmed by 3 bases and J by 4 bases, 14 bases remained unmatched. CDR1 MDHEN and CDR2 SYDVKM come from the germline V gene. This chain's CDR3 is CASSFGGSGRWVYEQYF. DNA for the CDR3: TGTGCCAGCAGTTTTGGTGGGAGCGGGAGATGGGTGTACGAGCAGTACTTC.

CDR3 protein: CSARKPGRDNQPQHF. The CDR3 bases are TGCAGTGCTAGAAAGCCGGGACGGGACAATCAGCCCCAGCATTTT. The V gene is TRBV20-1, the J gene TRBJ1-5; D might be TRBD1 (5 bases). Germline lookup yields CDR1 DFQATT and CDR2 SNEGSKA (reference sequence). Trimming took 2 bases from V and 3 from J, leaving 14 bases between them. This CDR3 region has 15 residues.

This chain joins TRBV20-1 and TRBJ2-5; no reliable D call. V was pared by 0 bases and J by 0 bases, with 11 bases between. Germline V CDR1 and CDR2: DFQATT, SNEGSKA (reference sequence). The CDR3 contains 15 residues. DNA for the CDR3: TGCAGTGCTAGAGATCTGAGGAAGTACCAAGAGACCCAGTACTTC. Translating it yields CSARDLRKYQETQYF.

The chain combines TRBV29-1 with TRBJ1-5; 7 bases are shared with TRBD1. Germline-derived CDR1 and CDR2 are SQVTM and ANQGSEA. The junction had 14 bases not matched to a gene; V was cut back by 7 bases and J by 2 bases. This CDR3 is built from 16 residues. CDR3 sequence: CSALVHRGGGNQPQHF. The DNA for the CDR3 is TGCAGCGCGCTAGTACACAGGGGCGGGGGCAATCAGCCCCAGCATTTT.